A single sample is the source of the 18 T cell receptor beta chains below, sequenced in a study of T cells in Graves' hyperthyroidism and ophthalmopathy. RNA transcripts provided the source from which TCR beta CDR3 regions were amplified. First-round RT-PCR with HTBI primers amplified the TCR CDR3 region. TCRdb passed the multiplex PCR reads through MiXCR, listing each CDR3 protein once. The sample records around 340,000 distinct CDR3 sequences, 18% being singletons. Material for sequencing was blood. The source is a woman aged 50 to 60 with Graves' hyperthyroidism.

The chain carries TRBV9 and TRBJ2-5; 11 bases agree with TRBD2. Germline lookup yields CDR1 SGDLS and CDR2 YYNGEE. This CDR3 is built from 18 residues. J gave up 5 bases and V 2 bases, and 14 bases lay outside the gene matches. As DNA, the CDR3 is TGTGCCAGCAGCGTGTTCACTAGCGGGGGTCACCTTAAGGAGACCCAGTACTTC. Translating it yields CASSVFTSGGHLKETQYF.

The J gene is TRBJ2-1, the V gene TRBV29-1; 15 positions agree with TRBD2. J was trimmed by 5 bases and V by 0 bases; bases with no gene match: 11. The germline V gene encodes CDR1 SQVTM and CDR2 ANQGSEA. The CDR3 contains 19 residues. CDR3 sequence reads: CSVEDRGGLAGGEDNEQFF. For the CDR3, the DNA is TGCAGCGTTGAAGATCGAGGGGGACTAGCGGGAGGAGAGGACAATGAGCAGTTCTTC.

This clonotype was seen a handful of times. V is TRBV7-8 and J is TRBJ2-3; 10 nucleotides agree with TRBD1. Germline CDR1 is SGHVS and CDR2 is FQNEAQ. Trimming took 1 base from V and 2 from J; bases not matched to a gene: 3. This CDR3 is built from 16 residues. The CDR3 coding sequence is TGTGCCAGCAGCTTAGAAGGGACAGGGGTCACAGATACGCAGTATTTT. This gives the protein CASSLEGTGVTDTQYF.

This clonotype has ten or more counts. V gene TRBV6-2 or TRBV6-3 combines with J gene TRBJ1-1; D perhaps matches TRBD1 (5 bases). CDR1 is MNHEY and CDR2 is SVGEGT in the germline V gene. With 7 bases removed from V and 1 base from J, the gap between germline ends came to 19 bases. This CDR3 has 16 residues. CDR3 region: CASTPGGGGGNTEAFF. CDR3 DNA sequence: TGTGCCAGCACCCCCGGTGGGGGTGGAGGGAACACTGAAGCTTTCTTT.

The chain employs TRBV28 and TRBJ2-5; TRBD1 matches 7 bases. With 8 bases clipped from V and 5 bases from J, the junction kept 11 bases outside the gene matches. CDR3 length: 14 residues. CDR1 MDHEN and CDR2 SYDVKM come from the germline V gene. In nucleotides, the CDR3 is TGTGCCAGCCTTAAACAGGACAGGTTGGAGACCCAGTACTTC. Translating it yields CASLKQDRLETQYF.

At least ten counts were recorded for this clonotype. This CDR3 reads CASSLIFGDGWQPQHF. The CDR3 DNA is TGTGCCAGCAGTTTAATATTTGGAGACGGTTGGCAGCCCCAGCATTTT. The V call is TRBV28, the J call TRBJ1-5; no reliable D call. Germline V lookup: CDR1 MDHEN, CDR2 SYDVKM. Between the trimmed V and J ends, which lost 2 bases and 7 bases, there was a span of 18 bases. This CDR3 region has 16 residues.

This clonotype was seen more than once but under ten times. The chain joins TRBV27 to TRBJ1-2; perhaps TRBD1 as D (6 bases). V lost 5 bases, J lost 5 bases, and 12 bases lay in between. This CDR3 region has 13 residues. Germline V gene lookup returns CDR1 MNHEY and CDR2 SMNVEV (reference sequence). For the CDR3, the DNA is TGTGCCAGCAGTCCACAGGGCCCTTATGGCTACACCTTC. It codes for CASSPQGPYGYTF.

In this sample, this clonotype turned up many times. The CDR3 DNA sequence: TGTGCGGCCACTAGCGGGAATTACAATGAGCAGTTCTTC. Protein sequence: CAATSGNYNEQFF. The chain carries TRBV30 and TRBJ2-1, with 10 bases lining up with TRBD2. The CDR3 is 13 amino acids. Germline CDR1 and CDR2: GTSNPN and SVGIG (reference sequence).

The gene calls are TRBV19 and TRBJ1-5; 10 nucleotides line up with TRBD1. The CDR3 loop spans 14 amino acids. Germline V gene data show CDR1 as LNHDA and CDR2 as SQIVND (reference sequence). Germline trimming cut 5 bases from V and 6 bases from J; bases unmatched to any gene: 4. The CDR3 nucleotides are TGTGCCAGTAGTCAGACAGGGGGCGTTCAGCCCCAGCATTTT. It is translated as CASSQTGGVQPQHF.

This clonotype has a count of ten or more. CDR3 in DNA: TGCAGTGCTAGAGAAGGGACAGGGGGCCAAGAGACCCAGTACTTC. As protein: CSAREGTGGQETQYF. The V call is TRBV20-1, the J call TRBJ2-5, with 11 bases matching TRBD1. The CDR3 spans 15 residues. Germline trimming cut 0 bases from V and 1 base from J; bases unmatched to any gene: 1. Germline V gene data show CDR1 as DFQATT and CDR2 as SNEGSKA (reference sequence).

This clonotype was observed many times. The chain recombines TRBV12-3 or TRBV12-4 with TRBJ2-1; 13 bases map to TRBD2. The CDR3 totals 18 residues. After removal of 5 bases from V and 7 bases from J, the junction contained 14 bases not matched to a gene. The CDR3 loop reads CASSGNPGLAGLWNEQFF. The CDR3 DNA is TGTGCCAGCAGTGGTAATCCGGGACTAGCGGGGTTATGGAATGAGCAGTTCTTC.

This clonotype occurred a few times. The CDR3 coding sequence is TGTGCCAGCGGGCCCCGAACGGGCAGGGCGGTCGAGCAGTACTTC. Protein sequence: CASGPRTGRAVEQYF. This sequence joins TRBV7-8 and TRBJ2-7, with TRBD1 as a possible D gene (5 bases). V lost 8 bases to trimming and J lost 6 bases, with 23 bases between them. The germline CDR1 and CDR2 sequences are SGHVS and FQNEAQ. CDR3 length: 15 amino acids.

This clonotype was seen repeatedly, ten times or more. The gene calls are TRBV5-1 and TRBJ1-2, with a tentative D call TRBD1 (5 bases). The ends were cut back, 0 bases at V and 8 bases at J, with 11 bases in the middle. CDR3 length equals 13 residues. The germline V gene has CDR1 SGHRS and CDR2 YFSETQ. The CDR3, as DNA: TGCGCCAGCAGCTTGGAACAGGAGAACGGCTACACCTTC. Translated, it gives CASSLEQENGYTF. Drawing the rest from reference TRBV5-1 and TRBJ1-2, the complete variable domain is KAGVTQTPRYLIKTRGQQVTLSCSPISGHRSVSWYQQTPGQGLQFLFEYFSETQRNKGNFPGRFSGRQFSNSRSEMNVSTLELGDSALYLCASSLEQENGYTFGSGTRLTVV.

This clonotype was seen repeatedly, ten times or more. The chain recombines TRBV28 with TRBJ2-1; no clear D gene. The CDR3 is made up of 11 amino acids. Trimming cost V 5 bases and J 10 bases, with 9 bases left between them. CDR1 and CDR2 (germline): MDHEN, SYDVKM. CDR3: CASSRLWEQFF. The CDR3 nucleotides are TGTGCCAGCAGTCGCCTGTGGGAGCAGTTCTTC.

This clonotype came up many times. The CDR3 nucleotides read TGTGCCAGCAGCTTTGGGACAGGGGGAGGCCAAGAGACCCAGTACTTC. As protein: CASSFGTGGGQETQYF. The chain recombines TRBV5-6 with TRBJ2-5; 11 bases are a match to TRBD1. There are 16 residues in the CDR3. Germline trimming cut 2 bases from V and 1 base from J; bases unmatched to any gene: 4. Germline V gene sequence: CDR1 SGHDT, CDR2 YYEEEE. Combining the CDR3 with reference TRBV5-6 and TRBJ2-5 gives the whole variable domain DAGVTQSPTHLIKTRGQQVTLRCSPKSGHDTVSWYQQALGQGPQFIFQYYEEEERQRGNFPDRFSGHQFPNYSSELNVNALLLGDSALYLCASSFGTGGGQETQYFGPGTRLLVL.

Ten or more counts support this clonotype. The V and J genes are TRBV28 and TRBJ2-2; D is perhaps TRBD1 (5 bases). The CDR3 runs to 14 residues. Germline loops: CDR1 MDHEN, CDR2 SYDVKM. The germline V and J ends were trimmed by 6 bases and 0 bases, with 8 bases remaining between them. This chain's CDR3 is CASSSGTNTGELFF. The CDR3 region has the DNA TGTGCCAGCAGCTCAGGGACGAACACCGGGGAGCTGTTTTTT.

V is TRBV5-8 and J is TRBJ1-1; D is undetermined. Deletions cut 0 bases from V and 3 bases from J, with 21 bases between. This CDR3 contains 18 residues. Germline V CDR1 and CDR2: SGHTS, YDEGEE. As DNA, the CDR3 is TGTGCCAGCAGCTTGGGCCCGGCGAACCCCCAGCAATACACTGAAGCTTTCTTT. This codes for CASSLGPANPQQYTEAFF.

The chain joins TRBV15 to TRBJ2-1; TRBD2 agrees at 10 bases. The V gene end was trimmed by 8 bases and the J gene end by 6 bases; junction bases not matched to a gene: 4. This CDR3 region has 13 residues. CDR1 is LNHNV, CDR2 YYDKDF, per germline (reference sequence). The CDR3 sequence: CATGTSGINEQFF. The CDR3 DNA reads as TGTGCCACCGGAACTAGCGGGATCAATGAGCAGTTCTTC.